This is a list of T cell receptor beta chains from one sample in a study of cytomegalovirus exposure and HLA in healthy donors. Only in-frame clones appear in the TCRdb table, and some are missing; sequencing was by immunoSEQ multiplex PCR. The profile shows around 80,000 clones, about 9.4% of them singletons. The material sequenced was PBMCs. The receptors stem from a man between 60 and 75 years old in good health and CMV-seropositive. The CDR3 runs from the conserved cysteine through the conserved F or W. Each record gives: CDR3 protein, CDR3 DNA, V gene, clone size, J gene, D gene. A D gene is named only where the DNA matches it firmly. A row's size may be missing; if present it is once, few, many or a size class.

cdr3_aa: CASSEAGEWTEAFF
cdr3_nt: TGTGCCAGCAGTGAAGCCGGGGAGTGGACTGAAGCTTTCTTT
v_call: TRBV2
clone_size: .
j_call: TRBJ1-1
d_call: .

cdr3_aa: CARGTGSSGANVLTF
cdr3_nt: TGTGCCCGGGGGACGGGAAGCTCTGGGGCCAACGTCCTGACTTTC
v_call: TRBV30
clone_size: few
j_call: TRBJ2-6
d_call: .

cdr3_aa: CASSVMAPSDSNQLQHF
cdr3_nt: TGTGCCAGCTCAGTAATGGCCCCATCGGATAGCAATCAGCTCCAGCATTTT
v_call: TRBV18
clone_size: few
j_call: TRBJ1-5
d_call: .

cdr3_aa: CASKAGENTEAFF
cdr3_nt: TGTGCCAGCAAGGCGGGCGAGAACACTGAAGCTTTCTTT
v_call: TRBV28
clone_size: .
j_call: TRBJ1-1
d_call: .

cdr3_aa: CASSIDRGGQGPSYNEQFF
cdr3_nt: TGTGCCAGTAGTATAGATAGGGGGGGACAGGGGCCCTCCTACAATGAGCAGTTCTTC
v_call: TRBV19
clone_size: .
j_call: TRBJ2-1
d_call: TRBD1

cdr3_aa: CASTLSDTLYNEQFF
cdr3_nt: TGTGCCAGCACACTCTCCGACACCCTCTACAATGAGCAGTTCTTC
v_call: TRBV6-1
clone_size: .
j_call: TRBJ2-1
d_call: .

cdr3_aa: CASSLYGIGYEQYF
cdr3_nt: TGTGCCAGCAGTTTATACGGGATTGGTTACGAGCAGTACTTC
v_call: TRBV27
clone_size: few
j_call: TRBJ2-7
d_call: .

cdr3_aa: CASSRGSGVDYNEQFF
cdr3_nt: TGCGCCAGCAGCCGGGGTAGCGGGGTGGACTACAATGAGCAGTTCTTC
v_call: TRBV5-1
clone_size: .
j_call: TRBJ2-1
d_call: TRBD2

cdr3_aa: CASRGDRSQNTEAFF
cdr3_nt: TGTGCCAGCAGGGGCGACAGGAGTCAGAACACTGAAGCTTTCTTT
v_call: TRBV2
clone_size: few
j_call: TRBJ1-1
d_call: .

cdr3_aa: CSGREVDTQYF
cdr3_nt: TGCAGCGGCAGGGAGGTAGATACGCAGTATTTT
v_call: TRBV29-1
clone_size: .
j_call: TRBJ2-3
d_call: .

cdr3_aa: CAWSLNTLDEQYF
cdr3_nt: TGTGCCTGGAGTTTAAATACTCTCGACGAGCAGTACTTC
v_call: TRBV30
clone_size: .
j_call: TRBJ2-7
d_call: .

cdr3_aa: CASSLASGDTSTDTQYF
cdr3_nt: TGTGCCAGCAGCTTGGCTAGCGGGGATACTAGCACAGATACGCAGTATTTT
v_call: TRBV5-6
clone_size: .
j_call: TRBJ2-3
d_call: TRBD2

cdr3_aa: CASSPPGQGANEQFF
cdr3_nt: TGTGCCAGCTCACCGCCGGGACAGGGGGCCAATGAGCAGTTCTTC
v_call: TRBV18
clone_size: .
j_call: TRBJ2-1
d_call: TRBD1

cdr3_aa: CASSEDSGAHQPQHF
cdr3_nt: TGTGCCAGCAGTGAGGACAGCGGGGCCCATCAGCCCCAGCATTTT
v_call: TRBV2
clone_size: .
j_call: TRBJ1-5
d_call: .

cdr3_aa: CASSPIGAGGETQYF
cdr3_nt: TGTGCCAGCAGTCCCATAGGCGCGGGGGGGGAGACCCAGTACTTC
v_call: TRBV6-1
clone_size: .
j_call: TRBJ2-5
d_call: TRBD2

cdr3_aa: CASSLSWRGLQETQYF
cdr3_nt: TGTGCCAGCAGTTTATCGTGGCGGGGTTTACAAGAGACCCAGTACTTC
v_call: TRBV27
clone_size: .
j_call: TRBJ2-5
d_call: .

cdr3_aa: CASRRVSGRSLAANYGYTF
cdr3_nt: TGTGCCAGCAGGCGCGTCTCTGGCAGGAGCCTAGCCGCTAACTATGGCTACACCTTC
v_call: TRBV28
clone_size: .
j_call: TRBJ1-2
d_call: .

cdr3_aa: CASSLRGMNTEAFF
cdr3_nt: TGTGCCAGCAGTTTGAGAGGAATGAACACTGAAGCTTTCTTT
v_call: TRBV28
clone_size: .
j_call: TRBJ1-1
d_call: .

cdr3_aa: CASSEAPGSIQYF
cdr3_nt: TGTGCCAGCAGTGAAGCCCCAGGTAGTATACAGTATTTT
v_call: TRBV6-1
clone_size: few
j_call: TRBJ2-3
d_call: .

cdr3_aa: CASSPRRDWGAEAFF
cdr3_nt: TGTGCCAGCTCACCCCGGCGGGACTGGGGGGCTGAAGCTTTCTTT
v_call: TRBV18
clone_size: few
j_call: TRBJ1-1
d_call: .